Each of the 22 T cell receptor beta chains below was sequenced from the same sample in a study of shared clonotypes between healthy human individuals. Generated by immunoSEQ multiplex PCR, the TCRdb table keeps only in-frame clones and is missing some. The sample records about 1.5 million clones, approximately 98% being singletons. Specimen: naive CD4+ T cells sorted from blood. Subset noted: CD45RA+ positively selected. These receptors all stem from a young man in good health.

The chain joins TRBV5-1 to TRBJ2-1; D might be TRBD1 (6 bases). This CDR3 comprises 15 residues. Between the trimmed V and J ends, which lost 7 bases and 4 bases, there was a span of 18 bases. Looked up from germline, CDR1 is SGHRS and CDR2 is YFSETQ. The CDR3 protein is CASLPQGKGYNEQFF. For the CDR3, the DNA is TGCGCCAGCCTACCACAGGGTAAGGGGTACAATGAGCAGTTCTTC. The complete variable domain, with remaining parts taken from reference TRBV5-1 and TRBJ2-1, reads KAGVTQTPRYLIKTRGQQVTLSCSPISGHRSVSWYQQTPGQGLQFLFEYFSETQRNKGNFPGRFSGRQFSNSRSEMNVSTLELGDSALYLCASLPQGKGYNEQFFGPGTRLTVL.

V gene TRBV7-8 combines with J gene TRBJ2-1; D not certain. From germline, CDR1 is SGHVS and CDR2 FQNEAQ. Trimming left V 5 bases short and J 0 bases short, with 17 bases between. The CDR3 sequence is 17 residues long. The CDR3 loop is CASSARLVQSSYNEQFF. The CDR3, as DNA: TGTGCCAGCAGCGCCCGACTGGTACAAAGCTCCTACAATGAGCAGTTCTTC.

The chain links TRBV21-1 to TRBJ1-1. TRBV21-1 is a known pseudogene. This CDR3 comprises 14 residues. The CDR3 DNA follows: TGTGCCAGCAGTCCCCCCTTAAGCAACACTGAAGCTTTCTTT. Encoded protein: CASSPPLSNTEAFF.

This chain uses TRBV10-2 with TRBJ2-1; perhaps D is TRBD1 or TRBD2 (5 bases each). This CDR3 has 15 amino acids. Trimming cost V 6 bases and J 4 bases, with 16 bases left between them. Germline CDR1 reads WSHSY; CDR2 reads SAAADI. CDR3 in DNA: TGCGCCAGCAGAGCCGGGACGCGGTTTTACAATGAGCAGTTCTTC. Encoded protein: CASRAGTRFYNEQFF.

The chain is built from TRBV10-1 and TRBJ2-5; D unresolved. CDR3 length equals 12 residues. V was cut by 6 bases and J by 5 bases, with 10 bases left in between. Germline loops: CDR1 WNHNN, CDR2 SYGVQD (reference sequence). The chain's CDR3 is CASRYYLETQYF. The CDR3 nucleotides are TGCGCCAGCAGGTACTACCTGGAGACCCAGTACTTC.

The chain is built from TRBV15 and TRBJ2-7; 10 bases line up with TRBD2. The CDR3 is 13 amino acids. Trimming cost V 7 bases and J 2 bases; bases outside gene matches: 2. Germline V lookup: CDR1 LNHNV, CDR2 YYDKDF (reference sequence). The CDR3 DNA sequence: TGTGCCACCAAGCGGGAGGGAACCTACGAGCAGTACTTC. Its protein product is CATKREGTYEQYF.

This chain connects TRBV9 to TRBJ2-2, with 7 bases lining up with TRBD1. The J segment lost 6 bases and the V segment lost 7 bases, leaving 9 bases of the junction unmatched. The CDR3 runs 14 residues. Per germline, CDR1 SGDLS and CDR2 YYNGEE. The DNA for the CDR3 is TGTGCCAGCTCTAGACAGGGAAAGGCCGGGGAGCTGTTTTTT. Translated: CASSRQGKAGELFF.

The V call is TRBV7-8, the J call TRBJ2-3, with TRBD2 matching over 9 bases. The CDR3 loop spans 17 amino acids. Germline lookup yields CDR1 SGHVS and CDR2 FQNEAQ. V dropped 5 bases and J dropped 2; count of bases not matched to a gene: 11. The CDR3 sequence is CASSPRTSGRYTDTQYF. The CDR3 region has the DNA TGTGCCAGCAGCCCACGAACTAGCGGGCGTTACACAGATACGCAGTATTTT.

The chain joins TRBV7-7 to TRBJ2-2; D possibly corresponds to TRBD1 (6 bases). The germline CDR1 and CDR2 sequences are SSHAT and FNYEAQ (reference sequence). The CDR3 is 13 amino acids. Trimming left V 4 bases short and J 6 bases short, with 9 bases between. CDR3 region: CASSSDRSGELFF. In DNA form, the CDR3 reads TGTGCCAGCAGCTCTGACAGGTCCGGGGAGCTGTTTTTT.

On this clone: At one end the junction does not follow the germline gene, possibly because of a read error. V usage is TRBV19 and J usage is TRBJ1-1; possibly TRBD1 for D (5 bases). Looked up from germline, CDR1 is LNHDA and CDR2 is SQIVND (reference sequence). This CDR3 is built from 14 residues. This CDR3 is CASSWQGPNTEAFF. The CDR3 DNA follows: TGTGCAAGTAGTTGGCAGGGACCGAACACTGAAGCTTTCTTT.

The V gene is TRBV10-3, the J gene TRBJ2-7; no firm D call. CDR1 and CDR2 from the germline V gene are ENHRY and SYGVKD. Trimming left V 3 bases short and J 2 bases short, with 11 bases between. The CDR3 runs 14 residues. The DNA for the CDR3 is TGTGCCATCAGTGATTTCTCGCTCACCTACGAGCAGTACTTC. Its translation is CAISDFSLTYEQYF.

The CDR3 DNA reads as TGTGCCAGCAGCCACTTAGCCGAGGATGAGCAGTTCTTC. Amino acid sequence: CASSHLAEDEQFF. V and J are TRBV7-8 and TRBJ2-1; unclear D gene. The V and J ends lost 5 bases and 8 bases respectively, with 13 bases between them. Germline V CDR1 and CDR2: SGHVS, FQNEAQ. The CDR3 runs to 13 residues.

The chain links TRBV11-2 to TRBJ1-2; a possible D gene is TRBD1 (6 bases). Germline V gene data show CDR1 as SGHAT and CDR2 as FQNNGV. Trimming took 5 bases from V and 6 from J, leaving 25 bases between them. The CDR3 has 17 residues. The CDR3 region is CASSPIRQEPSSHGYTF. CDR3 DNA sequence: TGTGCCAGCAGCCCGATCCGACAGGAACCCTCTTCGCATGGCTACACCTTC. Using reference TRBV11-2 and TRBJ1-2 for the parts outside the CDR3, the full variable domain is EAGVAQSPRYKIIEKRQSVAFWCNPISGHATLYWYQQILGQGPKLLIQFQNNGVVDDSQLPKDRFSAERLKGVDSTLKIQPAKLEDSAVYLCASSPIRQEPSSHGYTFGSGTRLTVV.

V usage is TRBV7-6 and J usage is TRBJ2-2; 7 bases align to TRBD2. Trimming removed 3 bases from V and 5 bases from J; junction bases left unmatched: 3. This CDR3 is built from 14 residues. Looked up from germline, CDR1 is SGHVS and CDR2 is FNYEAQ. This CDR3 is CASSFGTKTGELFF. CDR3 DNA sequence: TGTGCCAGCAGCTTCGGGACTAAGACCGGGGAGCTGTTTTTT.

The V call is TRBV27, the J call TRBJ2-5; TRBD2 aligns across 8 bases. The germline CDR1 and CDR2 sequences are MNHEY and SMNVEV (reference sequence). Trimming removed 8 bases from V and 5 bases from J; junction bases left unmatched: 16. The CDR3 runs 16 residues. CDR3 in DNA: TGTGCCAGCGGCCCCCTGGGCAGCGGGAGCCAGGAGACCCAGTACTTC. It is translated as CASGPLGSGSQETQYF.

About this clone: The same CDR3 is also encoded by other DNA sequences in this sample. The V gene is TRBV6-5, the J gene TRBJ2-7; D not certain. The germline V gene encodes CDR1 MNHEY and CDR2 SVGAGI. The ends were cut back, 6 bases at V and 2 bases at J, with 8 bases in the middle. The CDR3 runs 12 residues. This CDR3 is CASRGGTYEQYF. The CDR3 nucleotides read TGTGCCAGCAGAGGTGGAACCTACGAGCAGTACTTC.

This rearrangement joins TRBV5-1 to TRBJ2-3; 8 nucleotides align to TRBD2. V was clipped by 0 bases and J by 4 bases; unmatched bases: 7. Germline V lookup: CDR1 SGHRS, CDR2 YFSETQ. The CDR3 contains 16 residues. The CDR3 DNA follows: TGCGCCAGCAGCTTGGGGGGACTAGGAGGGGCAGATACGCAGTATTTT. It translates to CASSLGGLGGADTQYF.

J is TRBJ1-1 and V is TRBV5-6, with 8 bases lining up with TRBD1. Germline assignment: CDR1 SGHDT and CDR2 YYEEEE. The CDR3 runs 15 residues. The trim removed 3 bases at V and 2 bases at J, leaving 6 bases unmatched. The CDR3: CASSSMDRVNTEAFF. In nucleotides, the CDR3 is TGTGCCAGCAGCTCGATGGACAGGGTAAACACTGAAGCTTTCTTT.

Here the CDR3 DNA reads TGCGCCAGCAGCTTGGGGACAGCTGGGGACTATGGCTACACCTTC. Its protein product is CASSLGTAGDYGYTF. V usage is TRBV5-1 and J usage is TRBJ1-2; a weak D match, TRBD1 (6 bases). The CDR3 consists of 15 residues. Deletions cut 0 bases from V and 3 bases from J, with 12 bases between. Germline V gene sequence: CDR1 SGHRS, CDR2 YFSETQ.

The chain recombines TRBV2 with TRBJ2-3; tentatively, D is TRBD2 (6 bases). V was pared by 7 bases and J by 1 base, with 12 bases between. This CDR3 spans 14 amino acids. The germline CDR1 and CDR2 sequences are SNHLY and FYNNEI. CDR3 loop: CASNSGSRTDTQYF. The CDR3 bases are TGTGCCAGCAACTCCGGGAGCCGCACAGATACGCAGTATTTT. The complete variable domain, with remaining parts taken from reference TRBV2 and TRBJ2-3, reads EPEVTQTPSHQVTQMGQEVILRCVPISNHLYFYWYRQILGQKVEFLVSFYNNEISEKSEIFDDQFSVERPDGSNFTLKIRSTKLEDSAMYFCASNSGSRTDTQYFGPGTRLTVL.

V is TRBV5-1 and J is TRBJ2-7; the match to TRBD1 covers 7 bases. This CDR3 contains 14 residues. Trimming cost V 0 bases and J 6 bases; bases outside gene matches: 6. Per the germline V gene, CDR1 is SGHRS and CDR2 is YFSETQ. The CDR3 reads CASSLEQGISEQYF. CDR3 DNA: TGCGCCAGCAGCTTGGAACAGGGGATCTCCGAGCAGTACTTC.

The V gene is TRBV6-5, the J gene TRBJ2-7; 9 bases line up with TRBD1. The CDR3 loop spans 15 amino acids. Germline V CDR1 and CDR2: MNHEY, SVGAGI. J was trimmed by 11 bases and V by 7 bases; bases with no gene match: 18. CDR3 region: CASTPQGQGVSMEYF. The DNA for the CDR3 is TGTGCCAGCACCCCCCAGGGACAGGGAGTCTCGATGGAGTACTTC.